This is a list of T cell receptor beta chains from one sample in a study of OX40 agonist ivuxolimab in advanced cancers. Sequenced by immunoSEQ multiplex PCR; TCRdb stores in-frame clones only, minus some. The sample lists about 84,000 clones; roughly 87% were seen once. The material sequenced was CD4+ or CD8+ T cells sorted from blood, taken in a trial of the OX40 agonist ivuxolimab. Source of these receptors: an adult with an advanced solid tumor such as melanoma, head and neck, liver or kidney cancer. Both conserved end residues are part of each CDR3. The order of the fields is CDR3 DNA, CDR3 protein, clone size, D gene, J gene, V gene. D genes are given only for firm matches. Clone size, where shown, is once, few, many, or a class for clones that have expanded.

TGCGCCAGCAGCTCAGGACTAGGAGGTCTTCATGAGCAGTTCTTC | CASSSGLGGLHEQFF | . | TRBD2 | TRBJ2-1 | TRBV5-1
TGCAGCATGAAGGGACTCTCCACCGGGGAGCTGTTTTTT | CSMKGLSTGELFF | . | . | TRBJ2-2 | TRBV29-1
TGCGCCAGCCGCCAGGGGGCGAGCTCCTACAATGAGCAGTTCTTC | CASRQGASSYNEQFF | . | TRBD1 | TRBJ2-1 | TRBV4-1
TGTGCCAGCCAGACGAGGGCAACTCTCGGAAAGGAAAAACTGTTTTTT | CASQTRATLGKEKLFF | . | . | TRBJ1-4 | TRBV6-6
TGTGCCAGCAGCTTGTCTGGCCGCTTGAATGAGCAGTTCTTC | CASSLSGRLNEQFF | . | . | TRBJ2-1 | TRBV7-8
TGCGCCAGCAGCTTGGAGGACAGGGGCTATGGCTACACCTTC | CASSLEDRGYGYTF | . | TRBD1 | TRBJ1-2 | TRBV5-1
TGCGCCAGCAGCTTGGCTTCTCGGGAGAGAGCCAAAAACATTCAGTACTTC | CASSLASRERAKNIQYF | . | . | TRBJ2-4 | TRBV5-1
TGTGCCAGCAGTCGGGGCAGGGGGAGTCAAGAGACCCAGTACTTC | CASSRGRGSQETQYF | . | TRBD1 | TRBJ2-5 | TRBV7-8
TGTGCCAGTAGTATCTACATCTCCTACGAGCAGTACTTC | CASSIYISYEQYF | . | . | TRBJ2-7 | TRBV19
TGCGCCAGCGTCTCTAGGTCTCCTAGCACAGATACGCAGTATTTT | CASVSRSPSTDTQYF | . | . | TRBJ2-3 | TRBV5-1
TGTGCCAGCAGCTTTATGCAAGAGACCCAGTACTTC | CASSFMQETQYF | . | . | TRBJ2-5 | TRBV11-2
TGTGCCAGCAGCCCCTCCGGGACTAGCGCCGACGAGCAGTACTTC | CASSPSGTSADEQYF | . | TRBD2 | TRBJ2-7 | TRBV5-6
TGTGCCAGTAGTTTCGGGACGCAGGAAAAACTGTTTTTT | CASSFGTQEKLFF | . | . | TRBJ1-4 | TRBV19
TGTGCCAGCAGCCAAGACGGGACTAGCGGGAGTCCTAATGAGCAGTTCTTC | CASSQDGTSGSPNEQFF | . | TRBD2 | TRBJ2-1 | TRBV4-2
TGTGCCAGCCATGGACAGGGGAGCACAGATACGCAGTATTTT | CASHGQGSTDTQYF | . | TRBD1 | TRBJ2-3 | TRBV5-4
TGTGCCAGCAGTCGAAAGGGCAATGAGCAGTTCTTC | CASSRKGNEQFF | once | . | TRBJ2-1 | TRBV27
TGTGCTAGTCGGGCGGGAGATTACTCCGGGGAGCTGTTTTTT | CASRAGDYSGELFF | . | TRBD2 | TRBJ2-2 | TRBV12-5